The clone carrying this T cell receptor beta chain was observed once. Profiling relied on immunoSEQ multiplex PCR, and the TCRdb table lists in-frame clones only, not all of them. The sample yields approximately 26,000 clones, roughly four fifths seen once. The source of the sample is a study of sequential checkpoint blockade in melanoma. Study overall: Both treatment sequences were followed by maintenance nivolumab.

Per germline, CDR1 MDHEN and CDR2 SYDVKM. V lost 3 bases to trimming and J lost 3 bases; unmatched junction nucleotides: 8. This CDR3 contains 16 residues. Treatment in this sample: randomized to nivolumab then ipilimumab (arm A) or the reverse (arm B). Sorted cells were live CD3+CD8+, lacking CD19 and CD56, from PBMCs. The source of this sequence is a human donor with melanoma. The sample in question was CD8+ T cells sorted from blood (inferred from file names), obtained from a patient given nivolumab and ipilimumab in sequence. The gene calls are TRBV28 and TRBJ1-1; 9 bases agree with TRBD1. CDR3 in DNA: TGTGCCAGCAGTTTGGCTAGGGACAGGGCGGACACTGAAGCTTTCTTT. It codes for CASSLARDRADTEAFF.